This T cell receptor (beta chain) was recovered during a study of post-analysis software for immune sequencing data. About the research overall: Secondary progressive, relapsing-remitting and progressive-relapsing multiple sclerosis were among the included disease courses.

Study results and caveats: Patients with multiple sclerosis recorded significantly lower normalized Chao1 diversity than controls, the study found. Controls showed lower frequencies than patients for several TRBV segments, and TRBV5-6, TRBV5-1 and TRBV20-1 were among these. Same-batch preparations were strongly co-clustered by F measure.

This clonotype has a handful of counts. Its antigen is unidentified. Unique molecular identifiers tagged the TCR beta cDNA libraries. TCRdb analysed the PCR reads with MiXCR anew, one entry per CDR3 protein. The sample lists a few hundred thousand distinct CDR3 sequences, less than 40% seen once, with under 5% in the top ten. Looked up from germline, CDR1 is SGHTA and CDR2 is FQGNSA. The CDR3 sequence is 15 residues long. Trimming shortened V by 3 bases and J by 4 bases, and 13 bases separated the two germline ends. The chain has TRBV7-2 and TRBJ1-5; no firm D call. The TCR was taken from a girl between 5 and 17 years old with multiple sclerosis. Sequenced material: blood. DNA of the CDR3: TGTGCCAGCAGCTTCCGGTTTGGGTCTAATCAGCCCCAGCATTTT. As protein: CASSFRFGSNQPQHF.